The 21 T cell receptor beta chains below all came from one sample that was sequenced in a study of human T cells and chemical hapten exposure. The time point here: patch test 1, 2 weeks after DPC sensitization. Treatment described: therapeutic diphenylcyclopropenone sensitization with weekly scalp DPC. Using its own MiXCR run on the RACE reads, TCRdb lists one record per CDR3 protein. The data show about 380,000 distinct CDR3 sequences, with around 5% seen just once and roughly 2.4% held by the top ten. The sequencing used whole blood, collected in connection with sensitization to the hapten diphenylcyclopropenone (DPC). Receptors were obtained from a woman between 45 and 65 years old with alopecia areata. Some clones in this sample may be carry-over from other donors' samples.

The chain has TRBV5-1 and TRBJ2-1; TRBD2 aligns across 13 bases. Per germline, CDR1 SGHRS and CDR2 YFSETQ. V lost 7 bases and J lost 8; bases outside the gene matches: 12. This CDR3 has 16 amino acids. The CDR3 protein is CASFEGLAGSLDEQFF. CDR3 bases: TGCGCCAGCTTCGAGGGACTAGCGGGGTCCTTGGATGAGCAGTTCTTC.

This chain links TRBV11-2 with TRBJ1-1; D gene ambiguous. The V gene's germline CDR1 is SGHAT and CDR2 FQNNGV. The CDR3 is 14 amino acids. Between the trimmed V and J ends, which lost 2 bases and 0 bases, there was a span of 7 bases. CDR3 protein: CASSLRSMNTEAFF. CDR3 nucleotide sequence: TGTGCCAGCAGCTTAAGGAGTATGAACACTGAAGCTTTCTTT.

This clonotype was observed many times. V is TRBV5-1 and J is TRBJ2-2; D not resolved. The CDR3 spans 15 residues. Germline loops: CDR1 SGHRS, CDR2 YFSETQ. V gave up 0 bases and J gave up 1 base, with 7 bases separating them. The CDR3 region has the DNA TGCGCCAGCAGCTTGGGGCAGCAGAACACCGGGGAGCTGTTTTTT. It specifies CASSLGQQNTGELFF.

This clonotype has at least ten counts. This chain joins TRBV20-1 and TRBJ1-6; D gene ambiguous. The germline V gene has CDR1 DFQATT and CDR2 SNEGSKA (reference sequence). The V gene lost 1 base and the J gene lost 10 bases, with 11 bases spanning the gap. This CDR3 has 13 amino acids. The CDR3 here is CSARAGRQSPLHF. The CDR3 bases are TGCAGTGCTAGAGCAGGCAGACAATCACCCCTCCACTTT.

The V and J genes are TRBV25-1 and TRBJ2-1, with TRBD1 as a possible D gene (6 bases). The V end lost 6 bases, the J end lost 3 bases, and 12 bases lay between the germline ends. The CDR3 has 14 residues. Germline-derived CDR1 and CDR2 are MGHDK and SYGVNS. The CDR3 sequence is CASSVSDSYNEQFF. The CDR3 nucleotides read TGTGCCAGCAGCGTTTCGGACAGCTACAATGAGCAGTTCTTC.

The sample holds many counts of this clonotype. J is TRBJ1-2 and V is TRBV12-3 or TRBV12-4; D is perhaps TRBD1 (6 bases). The CDR3 totals 14 residues. V lost 4 bases and J 7 bases, leaving 16 bases between the germline ends. The CDR3 here is CASSSAGTKTGYTF. The CDR3 DNA is TGTGCCAGCAGTTCGGCCGGGACAAAGACTGGCTACACCTTC.

This clonotype has more than one count but fewer than ten. The rearrangement uses TRBV12-3 or TRBV12-4 and TRBJ1-1; no clear D gene. The V end was cut by 4 bases, the J end by 4 bases, with 10 bases between. This CDR3 contains 13 residues. In nucleotides, the CDR3 is TGTGCCAGCAGTTCTGGGCGGATCACTGAAGCTTTCTTT. Translating gives CASSSGRITEAFF.

Many counts were recorded for this clonotype. This chain uses TRBV2 with TRBJ2-2, with 9 bases fitting TRBD2. Germline CDR1 and CDR2: SNHLY and FYNNEI. Germline trimming cut 8 bases from V and 5 bases from J; bases unmatched to any gene: 6. The CDR3 contains 14 residues. Here the CDR3 DNA reads TGTGCCAGCTTAGCGGGAGTAATTACCGGGGAGCTGTTTTTT. Amino acid sequence: CASLAGVITGELFF.

In this sample, this clonotype turned up a few times. The rearrangement links TRBV7-8 to TRBJ2-5; D gene unclear. Trimming left V 5 bases short and J 2 bases short, with 15 bases between. Germline values: CDR1 SGHVS, CDR2 FQNEAQ. There are 15 residues in the CDR3. CDR3 nucleotide sequence: TGTGCCAGCAGCCTTGACTTGACTTTACAAGAGACCCAGTACTTC. Residues: CASSLDLTLQETQYF.

This clonotype was recorded a few times. The rearrangement links TRBV7-6 to TRBJ1-1; weak D call: TRBD1 (5 bases). This CDR3 is built from 16 residues. V was trimmed by 2 bases and J by 3 bases, leaving 16 bases between them. The germline gives CDR1 SGHVS, CDR2 FNYEAQ. CDR3 region: CASSLRFGGLDTEAFF. CDR3 in DNA: TGTGCCAGCAGCTTAAGGTTCGGGGGATTGGACACTGAAGCTTTCTTT.

Many counts were recorded for this clonotype. The J gene is TRBJ2-2, the V gene TRBV27; TRBD2 might be the D (6 bases). Germline values: CDR1 MNHEY, CDR2 SMNVEV (reference sequence). The CDR3 consists of 18 residues. Trimming stripped 4 bases from V and 5 bases from J, with 23 bases between. CDR3 sequence reads: CASSSISFRDAGTGELFF. The CDR3 DNA reads as TGTGCCAGCAGTTCTATCTCCTTCCGGGACGCGGGGACCGGGGAGCTGTTTTTT.

This clonotype was recorded at least ten times. The genes are TRBV4-2 and TRBJ2-1, with 7 bases that match TRBD2. This CDR3 is 15 amino acids long. J was trimmed by 7 bases and V by 0 bases; bases with no gene match: 6. Germline lookup yields CDR1 LGHNA and CDR2 YNFKEQ. The CDR3: CASSQEVAGLNEQFF. For the CDR3, the DNA is TGTGCCAGCAGCCAAGAGGTAGCGGGTCTAAATGAGCAGTTCTTC.

In this sample, this clonotype turned up many times. The chain is built from TRBV19 and TRBJ1-5; 9 nucleotides line up with TRBD1. Germline loops: CDR1 LNHDA, CDR2 SQIVND (reference sequence). Unmatched junction bases numbered 6, after V lost 6 bases and J lost 3 bases. CDR3 length equals 15 residues. The CDR3 sequence: CASRRQGGDNQPQHF. DNA of the CDR3: TGTGCCAGTAGGCGACAGGGGGGAGACAATCAGCCCCAGCATTTT.

This clonotype has just a few counts. The CDR3 is CASSQGVAADQPQHF. The CDR3 DNA sequence: TGTGCCAGCAGCCAAGGTGTGGCGGCAGATCAGCCCCAGCATTTT. V and J are TRBV4-2 and TRBJ1-5; D is unresolved. This CDR3 region has 15 residues. Germline-derived CDR1 and CDR2 are LGHNA and YNFKEQ. V lost 1 base and J 5 bases, leaving 12 bases between the germline ends.

This clonotype was observed at least ten times. The chain employs TRBV7-2 and TRBJ2-1; D may correspond to TRBD1 or TRBD2 (5 bases each). Trimming removed 3 bases from V and 6 bases from J, with 15 bases in between. From germline, CDR1 is SGHTA and CDR2 FQGNSA. CDR3 length: 15 residues. The CDR3 reads CASSLRGTSSNEQFF. CDR3 nucleotide sequence: TGTGCCAGCAGCTTGAGGGGCACGTCTTCCAATGAGCAGTTCTTC.

Only a few counts were recorded for this clonotype. V is TRBV29-1 and J is TRBJ2-5; 7 bases line up with TRBD1. CDR1 and CDR2 from the germline V gene are SQVTM and ANQGSEA. The CDR3 extends over 14 amino acids. After removal of 1 base from V and 4 bases from J, the junction contained 6 bases not matched to a gene. CDR3 DNA: TGCAGCGTTGAAGCCCTGGGACAGAGAGAGACCCAGTACTTC. As protein: CSVEALGQRETQYF.

This clonotype has a count of ten or more. The rearrangement joins TRBV3-1 to TRBJ2-7, with D possibly matching TRBD2 (5 bases). CDR3 length: 13 amino acids. Germline values: CDR1 LGHDT, CDR2 YNNKEL (reference sequence). Trimming pared 2 bases from V and 6 bases from J, leaving 11 bases between. CDR3 loop: CASSQLEVSEQYF. The CDR3 nucleotides are TGTGCCAGCAGCCAATTGGAGGTTAGCGAGCAGTACTTC.

The sample holds one count of this clonotype. This may arise from a read error, as a much more abundant clone is one base away. The chain is built from TRBV12-3 or TRBV12-4 and TRBJ2-7; 7 nucleotides agree with TRBD1. CDR3 length: 12 amino acids. Germline trimming cut 6 bases from V and 5 bases from J; bases unmatched to any gene: 4. The CDR3 is CASSKTGNEQYF. DNA for the CDR3: TGTGCCAGCAGCAAGACAGGGAACGAGCAGTACTTC.

The sample holds many counts of this clonotype. This chain links TRBV5-1 with TRBJ1-5; 12 bases align to TRBD1. The CDR3 runs 15 residues. J lost 7 bases, V lost 4 bases, and 6 bases had no gene match. Germline V gene sequence: CDR1 SGHRS, CDR2 YFSETQ. CDR3: CASSLGQGARQPQHF. The CDR3 DNA reads TGCGCCAGCAGCCTGGGACAGGGGGCGAGGCAGCCCCAGCATTTT.

This clonotype was seen ten or more times. J is TRBJ2-2 and V is TRBV12-3 or TRBV12-4, with 10 bases aligning to TRBD2. Trimming at V came to 5 bases and at J to 7 bases, leaving 7 bases not matched to a gene. The CDR3 has 15 amino acids. The CDR3 nucleotides are TGTGCCAGCAGTCCGGGACTAGCGTACAACGGGGAGCTGTTTTTT. Translated: CASSPGLAYNGELFF.

V and J are TRBV6-1 and TRBJ2-7; 10 bases map to TRBD1. CDR1 and CDR2 from the germline V gene are MNHNS and SASEGT. Unmatched junction bases numbered 8, after V lost 9 bases and J lost 6 bases. The CDR3 totals 13 residues. CDR3 sequence: CASIGTGEVEQYF. The CDR3 nucleotides read TGTGCCAGTATCGGGACAGGGGAGGTCGAGCAGTACTTC.